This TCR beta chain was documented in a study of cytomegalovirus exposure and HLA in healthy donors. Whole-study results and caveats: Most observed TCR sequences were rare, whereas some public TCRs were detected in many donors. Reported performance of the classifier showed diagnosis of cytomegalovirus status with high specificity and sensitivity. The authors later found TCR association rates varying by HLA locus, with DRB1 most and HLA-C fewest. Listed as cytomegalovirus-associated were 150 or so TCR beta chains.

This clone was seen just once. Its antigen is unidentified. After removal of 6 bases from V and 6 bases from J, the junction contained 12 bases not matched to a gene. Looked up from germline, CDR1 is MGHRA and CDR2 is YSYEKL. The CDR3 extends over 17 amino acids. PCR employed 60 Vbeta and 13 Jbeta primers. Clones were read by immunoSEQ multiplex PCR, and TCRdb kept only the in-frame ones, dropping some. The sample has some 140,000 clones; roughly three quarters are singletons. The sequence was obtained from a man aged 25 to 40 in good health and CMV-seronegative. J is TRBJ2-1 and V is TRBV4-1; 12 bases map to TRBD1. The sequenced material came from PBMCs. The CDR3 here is CASRRFTGTGGFNEQFF. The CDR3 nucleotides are TGCGCCAGCAGACGATTTACCGGGACAGGGGGCTTCAATGAGCAGTTCTTC.